This TCR beta chain was captured by sequencing in a study of T-cell reconstitution after alpha-beta-depleted transplantation in children. CDR1 and CDR2 (germline): SQVTM, ANQGSEA. The CDR3 sequence is 13 residues long. Trimming removed 8 bases at V and 0 bases at J, with 10 bases between. This clonotype came up a few times. Using unique molecular identifiers, the investigators prepared the TCRbeta library. Each CDR3 protein is one row after TCRdb ran MiXCR on the PCR reads. The sample shows about 400,000 distinct CDR3 sequences, about an eighth of them seen only once. The material sequenced was PBMCs, taken from the stem cell graft. This chain connects TRBV29-1 to TRBJ2-2; no clear D. This TCR was recovered from a human donor who donated a stem cell graft to a child with Fanconi anemia. This chain's CDR3 is CSIRTANTGELFF. The CDR3 nucleotides read TGCAGCATCAGGACGGCGAACACCGGGGAGCTGTTTTTT.